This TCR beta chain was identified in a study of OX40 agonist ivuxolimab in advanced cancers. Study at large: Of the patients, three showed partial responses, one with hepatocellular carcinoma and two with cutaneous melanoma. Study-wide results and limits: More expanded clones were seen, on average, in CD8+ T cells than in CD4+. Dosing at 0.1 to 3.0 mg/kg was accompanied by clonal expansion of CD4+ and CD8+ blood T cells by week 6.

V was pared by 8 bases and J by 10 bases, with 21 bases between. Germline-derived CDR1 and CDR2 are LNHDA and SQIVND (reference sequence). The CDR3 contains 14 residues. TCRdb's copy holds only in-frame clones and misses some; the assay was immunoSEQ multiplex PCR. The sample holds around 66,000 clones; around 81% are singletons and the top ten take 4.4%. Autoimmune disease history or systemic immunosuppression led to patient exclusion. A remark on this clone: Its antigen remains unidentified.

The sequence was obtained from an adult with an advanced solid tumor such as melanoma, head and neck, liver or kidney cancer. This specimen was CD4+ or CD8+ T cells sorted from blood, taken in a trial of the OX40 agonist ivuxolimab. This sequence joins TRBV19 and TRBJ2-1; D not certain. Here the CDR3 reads CASALGRAPEEQFF. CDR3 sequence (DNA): TGTGCCAGTGCTTTGGGCAGAGCCCCGGAGGAGCAGTTCTTC.